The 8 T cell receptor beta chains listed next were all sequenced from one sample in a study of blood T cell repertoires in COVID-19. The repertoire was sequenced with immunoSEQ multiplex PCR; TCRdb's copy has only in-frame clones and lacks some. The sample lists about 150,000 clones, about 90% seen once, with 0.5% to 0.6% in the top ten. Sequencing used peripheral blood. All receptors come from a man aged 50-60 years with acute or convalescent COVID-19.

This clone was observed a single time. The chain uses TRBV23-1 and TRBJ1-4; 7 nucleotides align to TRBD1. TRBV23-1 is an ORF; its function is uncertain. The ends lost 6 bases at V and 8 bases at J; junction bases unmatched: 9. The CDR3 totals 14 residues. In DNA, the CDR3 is TGCGCCAGCAGGTGCGACAGGGTAGACGAAAAACTGTTTTTT. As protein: CASRCDRVDEKLFF.

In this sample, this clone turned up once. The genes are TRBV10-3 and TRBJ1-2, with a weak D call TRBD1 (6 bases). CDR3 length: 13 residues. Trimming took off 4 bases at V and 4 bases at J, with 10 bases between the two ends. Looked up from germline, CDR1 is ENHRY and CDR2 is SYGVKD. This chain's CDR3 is CAISAQDSYGYTF. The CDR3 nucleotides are TGTGCCATCAGTGCCCAGGACAGCTATGGCTACACCTTC.

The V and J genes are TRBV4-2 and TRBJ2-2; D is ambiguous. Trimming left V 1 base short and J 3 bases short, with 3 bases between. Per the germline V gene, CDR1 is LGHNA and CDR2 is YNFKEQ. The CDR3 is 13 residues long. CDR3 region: CASSQAYTGELFF. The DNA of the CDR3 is TGTGCCAGCAGCCAAGCCTACACCGGGGAGCTGTTTTTT.

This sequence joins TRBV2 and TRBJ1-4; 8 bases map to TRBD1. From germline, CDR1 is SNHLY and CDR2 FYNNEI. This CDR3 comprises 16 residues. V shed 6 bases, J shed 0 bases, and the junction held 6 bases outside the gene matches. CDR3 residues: CASRPGTGATNEKLFF. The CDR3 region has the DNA TGTGCCAGCAGGCCCGGGACAGGCGCAACTAATGAAAAACTGTTTTTT.

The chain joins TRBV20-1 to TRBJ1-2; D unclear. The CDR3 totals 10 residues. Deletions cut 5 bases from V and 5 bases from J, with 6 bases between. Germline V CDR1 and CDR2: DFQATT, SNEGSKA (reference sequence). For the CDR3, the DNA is TGCAGTGCTCAGGCGTATGGCTACACCTTC. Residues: CSAQAYGYTF.

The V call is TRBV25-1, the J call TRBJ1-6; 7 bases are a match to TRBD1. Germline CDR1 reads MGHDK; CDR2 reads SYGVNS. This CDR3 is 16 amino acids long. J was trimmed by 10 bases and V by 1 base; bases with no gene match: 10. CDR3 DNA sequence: TGTGCCAGCAGTGAATCCGGAACAGGGGTCGGATCACCCCTCCACTTT. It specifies CASSESGTGVGSPLHF.

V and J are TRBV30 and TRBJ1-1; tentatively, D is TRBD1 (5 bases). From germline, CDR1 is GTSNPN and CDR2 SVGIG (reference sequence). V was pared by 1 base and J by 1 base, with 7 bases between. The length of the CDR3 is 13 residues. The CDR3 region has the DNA TGTGCCTGGAGTGGCCAGGGGAACACTGAAGCTTTCTTT. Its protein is CAWSGQGNTEAFF.

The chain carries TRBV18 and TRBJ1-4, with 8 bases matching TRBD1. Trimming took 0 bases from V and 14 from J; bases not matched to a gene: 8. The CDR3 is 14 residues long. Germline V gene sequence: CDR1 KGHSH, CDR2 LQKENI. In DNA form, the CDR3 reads TGTGCCAGCTCACCACCGCTCGGACAGGGCTCTCTGTTTTTT. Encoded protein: CASSPPLGQGSLFF.